One and the same sample provided the 6 T cell receptor beta chains below, sequenced in a study of CD8+CD57+ T cells in acquired aplastic anemia. Profiles of TCR beta VDJ and CDR3 were generated from a genomic DNA template. TCRdb used MiXCR to reprocess the reads, holding one entry per CDR3 protein. Among about 220,000 distinct CDR3 sequences listed, approximately 35% were seen once. The sequencing input was sorted CD4+, CD8+, or CD8+CD57+ T cells (not recorded which) from PBMCs. The receptor source for this set is a human donor in good health, serving as a control.

This clonotype was counted many times. V usage is TRBV2 and J usage is TRBJ1-1; no firm D call. Trimming removed 4 bases at V and 0 bases at J, with 12 bases between. The CDR3 is 15 amino acids. Germline-derived CDR1 and CDR2 are SNHLY and FYNNEI. Here the CDR3 DNA reads TGTGCCAGCAGTGCTAAAGGGTTTATGAACACTGAAGCTTTCTTT. It specifies CASSAKGFMNTEAFF.

This chain uses TRBV10-3 with TRBJ1-2; tentatively, D is TRBD1 (5 bases). The CDR3 consists of 13 residues. Germline CDR1 and CDR2: ENHRY and SYGVKD. The V gene lost 10 bases and the J gene lost 4 bases, with 16 bases spanning the gap. CDR3 coding DNA: TGTGCCAGCAGCGAACGACAGAGCTATGGCTACACCTTC. Protein sequence: CASSERQSYGYTF.

This chain links TRBV27 with TRBJ2-1, with D possibly matching TRBD1 (6 bases). CDR3 length equals 19 residues. Germline CDR1 is MNHEY and CDR2 is SMNVEV (reference sequence). Trimming removed 0 bases at V and 0 bases at J, with 18 bases between. The CDR3 loop reads CASSLSYMTGIHSYNEQFF. In nucleotides, the CDR3 is TGTGCCAGCAGTTTATCTTACATGACAGGAATCCACTCCTACAATGAGCAGTTCTTC.

This clonotype was seen only a few times. The gene calls are TRBV12-3 or TRBV12-4 and TRBJ2-3; the match to TRBD1 covers 8 bases. CDR3 size: 14 residues. With V trimmed by 5 bases and J by 4 bases, 5 bases remained unmatched. CDR3 in DNA: TGTGCCAGCAGTATACAGGGGGTCGCAGATACGCAGTATTTT. The encoded protein is CASSIQGVADTQYF.

This clonotype was detected many times. The rearrangement uses TRBV7-2 and TRBJ1-2; D call uncertain. Germline CDR1 and CDR2: SGHTA and FQGNSA. Trimming shortened V by 1 base and J by 7 bases, and 10 bases separated the two germline ends. The CDR3 length is 13 residues. CDR3 sequence (DNA): TGTGCCAGCAGCTTAGGCGCGCAGTCTGGCTACACCTTC. Protein: CASSLGAQSGYTF.

This clonotype was found many times. This sequence joins TRBV7-9 and TRBJ2-7, with TRBD1 matching over 7 bases. The CDR3 runs 14 residues. CDR1 and CDR2 (germline): SEHNR, FQNEAQ (reference sequence). V lost 1 base, J lost 3 bases, and 3 bases stayed unmatched. For the CDR3, the DNA is TGTGCCAGCAGCTTAGGGGGACAGAGCTACGAGCAGTACTTC. This gives the protein CASSLGGQSYEQYF.